The rows below give T cell receptor beta chains drawn from one sample of a study of human T cells and chemical hapten exposure. TCRdb reprocessed the 5' RACE reads via MiXCR and lists one record per CDR3 protein. Of 75,000 or so distinct CDR3 sequences listed, roughly 15% are singletons. The receptor set was obtained from a female donor in good health. Each CDR3 is given with its conserved first and last residue. The order of the fields is clone size, D gene, V gene, J gene, CDR3 DNA, CDR3 protein. D genes are given only for firm matches. Not all rows give a size; the values are once, few, many and, for expanded clones, a class.

clone_size: few; d_call: TRBD1; v_call: TRBV6-5; j_call: TRBJ1-2; cdr3_nt: TGTGCCAGCAGTCTCGCCCAGGGGGATGGCTACACCTTC; cdr3_aa: CASSLAQGDGYTF
clone_size: once; d_call: TRBD2; v_call: TRBV12-3/TRBV12-4; j_call: TRBJ2-7; cdr3_nt: TGTGCCAGCAGAACCGGGACTAGCGCTTACGAGCAGTACTTC; cdr3_aa: CASRTGTSAYEQYF
clone_size: few; d_call: NA; v_call: TRBV3-1; j_call: TRBJ2-1; cdr3_nt: TGTGCCAGCAGCCAAGATTGGGGAAAGGCTTATGGTTCCTACAATGAGCAGTTCTTC; cdr3_aa: CASSQDWGKAYGSYNEQFF
clone_size: many; d_call: NA; v_call: TRBV6-5; j_call: TRBJ1-1; cdr3_nt: TGTGCCAGCAGCACTCCACAGGGAACTGAAGCTTTCTTT; cdr3_aa: CASSTPQGTEAFF
clone_size: NA; d_call: NA; v_call: TRBV28; j_call: TRBJ1-3; cdr3_nt: TGTGCCAGCAGTTTATTCGCAGGGAGGTCTGGAAACACCATATATTTT; cdr3_aa: CASSLFAGRSGNTIYF
clone_size: NA; d_call: TRBD1; v_call: TRBV11-2; j_call: TRBJ2-2; cdr3_nt: TGTGCCAGCAGCCGCCGGGCTCAGAACAGGGGGGAAGCCGGGGAGCTGTTTTTT; cdr3_aa: CASSRRAQNRGEAGELFF
clone_size: NA; d_call: TRBD1; v_call: TRBV6-2/TRBV6-3; j_call: TRBJ2-7; cdr3_nt: TGTGCCAGCAGTACCGAGGCGACAGGGGGAATCTACGAGCAGTACTTC; cdr3_aa: CASSTEATGGIYEQYF
clone_size: few; d_call: NA; v_call: TRBV2; j_call: TRBJ2-1; cdr3_nt: TGTGCCAGCAGTGGGTCTAGCAGATACAATGAGCAGTTCTTC; cdr3_aa: CASSGSSRYNEQFF
clone_size: NA; d_call: TRBD2; v_call: TRBV20-1; j_call: TRBJ2-3; cdr3_nt: TGCAGTGCTAGTCTGACTAGCGGGAGCACAGATACGCAGTATTTT; cdr3_aa: CSASLTSGSTDTQYF
clone_size: NA; d_call: TRBD1; v_call: TRBV23-1; j_call: TRBJ2-2; cdr3_nt: TGCGTATCCCCGGGACAGGGGGCACCCACCGGGGAGCTGTTTTTT; cdr3_aa: CVSPGQGAPTGELFF
clone_size: few; d_call: NA; v_call: TRBV27; j_call: TRBJ1-6; cdr3_nt: TGTGCCAGCAGTTTATCGGGAGGCGGATCACCCCTCCACTTT; cdr3_aa: CASSLSGGGSPLHF
clone_size: few; d_call: TRBD1; v_call: TRBV19; j_call: TRBJ1-2; cdr3_nt: TGTGCCAGTAAGGAGGCCGGGACAGAGGTCTTCACCTTC; cdr3_aa: CASKEAGTEVFTF
clone_size: few; d_call: NA; v_call: TRBV10-1; j_call: TRBJ1-1; cdr3_nt: TGCGCCAGCCTTCGAGCCGGGGACACTGAAGCTTTCTTT; cdr3_aa: CASLRAGDTEAFF
clone_size: once; d_call: NA; v_call: TRBV6-1; j_call: TRBJ1-5; cdr3_nt: TGTGCCAGCAGTTATCTGGCGGAGCCCCAGCATTTT; cdr3_aa: CASSYLAEPQHF
clone_size: NA; d_call: TRBD2; v_call: TRBV20-1; j_call: TRBJ2-1; cdr3_nt: TGCAGTGCTAGCCCGGGAGGGCCGGAGTACAATGAGCAGTTCTTC; cdr3_aa: CSASPGGPEYNEQFF
clone_size: few; d_call: NA; v_call: TRBV6-2/TRBV6-3; j_call: TRBJ2-7; cdr3_nt: TGTGCCAGCAGTTCAAAGGACGAGCAGTACTTC; cdr3_aa: CASSSKDEQYF
clone_size: few; d_call: NA; v_call: TRBV30; j_call: TRBJ1-1; cdr3_nt: TGTGCCTGGAGCACGGGGGTAGGCACTGAAGCTTTCTTT; cdr3_aa: CAWSTGVGTEAFF
clone_size: few; d_call: TRBD2; v_call: TRBV12-5; j_call: TRBJ2-7; cdr3_nt: TGTGCTAGTGGTCCCGCCGGGGGGGAGCAGTACTTC; cdr3_aa: CASGPAGGEQYF
clone_size: NA; d_call: TRBD1; v_call: TRBV28; j_call: TRBJ2-7; cdr3_nt: TGTGCCAGCAGTTTAGAGACAGGGCTAACCTACGAGCAGTACTTC; cdr3_aa: CASSLETGLTYEQYF
clone_size: few; d_call: TRBD2; v_call: TRBV27; j_call: TRBJ2-3; cdr3_nt: TGTGCCAGCAGTTTAAATCTAGCGGGAGGGGGCCCAGATACGCAGTATTTT; cdr3_aa: CASSLNLAGGGPDTQYF
clone_size: few; d_call: NA; v_call: TRBV4-3; j_call: TRBJ1-2; cdr3_nt: TGCGCCAGCAGCCAAGACCCACCCGGATTGAACTATGGCTACACCTTC; cdr3_aa: CASSQDPPGLNYGYTF
clone_size: few; d_call: NA; v_call: TRBV12-3/TRBV12-4; j_call: TRBJ2-3; cdr3_nt: TGTGCCAGCAGTTTAATCTCGTCGACGGGGAATACGCAGTATTTT; cdr3_aa: CASSLISSTGNTQYF
clone_size: many; d_call: NA; v_call: TRBV9; j_call: TRBJ2-1; cdr3_nt: TGTGCCAGCAGCGTAGAGGGTGTAGGTAGCGGCGCCTACAATGAGCAGTTCTTC; cdr3_aa: CASSVEGVGSGAYNEQFF
clone_size: few; d_call: TRBD1; v_call: TRBV6-1; j_call: TRBJ2-3; cdr3_nt: TGTGCCAGCAGTGGTGTAGTCGGGACAGGGACAGATACGCAGTATTTT; cdr3_aa: CASSGVVGTGTDTQYF
clone_size: few; d_call: NA; v_call: TRBV6-5; j_call: TRBJ1-2; cdr3_nt: TGTGCCAGCAGTTACTCGTATCTGGGGAACTATGGCTACACCTTC; cdr3_aa: CASSYSYLGNYGYTF
clone_size: NA; d_call: NA; v_call: TRBV12-3/TRBV12-4; j_call: TRBJ1-2; cdr3_nt: TGTGCCAGCAGTCCCCGCGGGGGTCAAGGCTACACCTTC; cdr3_aa: CASSPRGGQGYTF
clone_size: many; d_call: TRBD2; v_call: TRBV20-1; j_call: TRBJ2-3; cdr3_nt: TGCAGTGCTAACCCACCAGCGGGGGGGCCCTTTTTTTCTAGAGATACGCAGTATTTT; cdr3_aa: CSANPPAGGPFFSRDTQYF
clone_size: NA; d_call: TRBD1; v_call: TRBV5-5; j_call: TRBJ2-1; cdr3_nt: TGTGCCAGCAGCCCTCGAGGGACAGAGGATGAGCAGTTCTTC; cdr3_aa: CASSPRGTEDEQFF
clone_size: NA; d_call: TRBD1; v_call: TRBV2; j_call: TRBJ1-3; cdr3_nt: TGTGCCAGCAGTGGACAGGGCCGCTCTGGAAACACCATATATTTT; cdr3_aa: CASSGQGRSGNTIYF
clone_size: few; d_call: NA; v_call: TRBV7-9; j_call: TRBJ1-1; cdr3_nt: TGTGCCAGCAGCTTATTTGCAGATGAGACTGAAGCTTTCTTT; cdr3_aa: CASSLFADETEAFF
clone_size: NA; d_call: TRBD1; v_call: TRBV5-4; j_call: TRBJ2-7; cdr3_nt: TGTGCCAGCAGCCTCGGGACAGGGGAAGACGAGCAGTACTTC; cdr3_aa: CASSLGTGEDEQYF
clone_size: many; d_call: TRBD1; v_call: TRBV2; j_call: TRBJ1-2; cdr3_nt: TGTGCCAGCAGTGCAGGGGGCGTGTATGGCTACACCTTC; cdr3_aa: CASSAGGVYGYTF